This is a list of T cell receptor beta chains from one sample in a study of T cell responses to AZD1222 COVID-19 vaccine. The repertoire was sequenced with immunoSEQ multiplex PCR; TCRdb's copy has only in-frame clones and lacks some. The sample includes 150,000 or so clones, around 90% of them seen just once. The sequences come from peripheral blood, collected on day 0 of AZD1222 vaccination. The receptors derive from an adult in good health. CDR3s include the opening cysteine and the closing phenylalanine or tryptophan. D genes are given only for firm matches. Only some rows state a clone size, as once, few, many or a class for expanded clones.

J | length | V | size | D | DNA | CDR3
TRBJ1-2 | 14 | TRBV6-5 | . | . | TGTGCCGCCAGGCCTGGTGGCGAATCGTATGGCTACACCTTC | CAARPGGESYGYTF
TRBJ2-5 | 15 | TRBV5-1 | . | TRBD2 | TGCGCCAGCAGCTGGGGTTCCGGGACTAGAGAGACCCAGTACTTC | CASSWGSGTRETQYF
TRBJ1-4 | 20 | TRBV5-1 | . | . | TGCGCCAGCAGCCCCAGACAGCGTCGCGCCCTCGATGCAACTAATGAAAAACTGTTTTTT | CASSPRQRRALDATNEKLFF
TRBJ1-4 | 16 | TRBV5-4 | . | TRBD1 | TGTGCCAGCAGCTTCCGACCGGGACAGTTTAATGAAAAACTGTTTTTT | CASSFRPGQFNEKLFF
TRBJ1-1 | 15 | TRBV5-1 | . | . | TGCGCCAGCAGCTTGGATGCAGCTAGGAACACTGAAGCTTTCTTT | CASSLDAARNTEAFF
TRBJ1-5 | 16 | TRBV4-1 | . | . | TGCGCCAGCAGCCAAGAGACAGGAAGTCCCAATCAGCCCCAGCATTTT | CASSQETGSPNQPQHF
TRBJ1-1 | 15 | TRBV6-5 | . | TRBD1 | TGTGCCAGCAGTCAATCAGGGACAGCTGGGACTGAAGCTTTCTTT | CASSQSGTAGTEAFF
TRBJ1-1 | 15 | TRBV19 | . | . | TGTGCCAGTTACACTAGGAAGCTCACCAACACTGAAGCTTTCTTT | CASYTRKLTNTEAFF
TRBJ1-1 | 12 | TRBV18 | . | . | TGTGCCAGCTCACAAGTTGGCACTGAAGCTTTCTTT | CASSQVGTEAFF
TRBJ2-3 | 15 | TRBV28 | . | TRBD1 | TGTGCCAGCAGCATGGACAGGCAGCCCACAGATACGCAGTATTTT | CASSMDRQPTDTQYF
TRBJ1-2 | 17 | TRBV10-1 | . | . | TGCGCCAGCAGTGATGGGACAATGGGAGGTACGAACTATGGCTACACCTTC | CASSDGTMGGTNYGYTF
TRBJ1-5 | 15 | TRBV7-9 | . | . | TGTGCCAGCAGCTTATTTACAGGGAACGGTCAGCCCCAGCATTTT | CASSLFTGNGQPQHF
TRBJ1-4 | 14 | TRBV10-3 | . | . | TGTGCCATCAGTGAGCTGGGGCAGAATGAAAAACTGTTTTTT | CAISELGQNEKLFF
TRBJ1-2 | 12 | TRBV7-9 | . | . | TGTGCCAGCAGCTTAGTTAACTATGGCTACACCTTC | CASSLVNYGYTF
TRBJ1-2 | 15 | TRBV19 | . | TRBD1 | TGTGCCAGTAGTATAGCCCGAGGGGGCGCAGGAGGCTACACCTTC | CASSIARGGAGGYTF
TRBJ1-5 | 17 | TRBV12-5 | . | TRBD1 | TGTGCTAGTGGTTTGTTTAAGGACAGGTTCGGCAATCAGCCCCAGCATTTT | CASGLFKDRFGNQPQHF
TRBJ1-6 | 17 | TRBV7-2 | . | TRBD1 | TGTGCCAGCAGGTGGGGAGGGACAGGGGTAACGAATTCACCCCTCCACTTT | CASRWGGTGVTNSPLHF
TRBJ1-1 | 15 | TRBV27 | . | . | TGTGCCAGCAGTTTCCAGGGGCAGAGGGACACTGAAGCTTTCTTT | CASSFQGQRDTEAFF
TRBJ1-1 | 14 | TRBV6-2/TRBV6-3 | . | TRBD1 | TGTGCCAGCAGCCTCAGGGGGAGGAACACTGAAGCTTTCTTT | CASSLRGRNTEAFF
TRBJ2-5 | 14 | TRBV9 | . | TRBD1 | TGTGCCAGCACCAAAACAGGGGCCCAAGAGACCCAGTACTTC | CASTKTGAQETQYF
TRBJ2-7 | 15 | TRBV6-2/TRBV6-3 | . | . | TGTGCCAGCAGTTTCCTCTCTGGTGGAAGCTACGAGCAGTACTTC | CASSFLSGGSYEQYF
TRBJ1-1 | 16 | TRBV15 | . | . | TGTGCCACCAGCAGAGCGGTGGGCAGGGGTGGAACTGAAGCTTTCTTT | CATSRAVGRGGTEAFF
TRBJ2-3 | 16 | TRBV6-4 | . | TRBD2 | TGTGCCAGCAGTGATACTAGCGGGAGGTACACAGATACGCAGTATTTT | CASSDTSGRYTDTQYF
TRBJ2-7 | 14 | TRBV15 | . | . | TGTGCCACCAGCAGAGATCTGGGGAGCTACGAGCAGTACTTC | CATSRDLGSYEQYF
TRBJ2-3 | 11 | TRBV27 | . | . | TGTGCCAGCAGTGACACAGATACGCAGTATTTT | CASSDTDTQYF
TRBJ1-1 | 15 | TRBV21-1 | once | . | TGTGCCAGCAGCAGGACAGGCCCGACGAACACTGAAGCTTTCTTT | CASSRTGPTNTEAFF
TRBJ2-1 | 15 | TRBV29-1 | . | TRBD2 | TGCAGCGCTGGAACCGGGACTAGTCCGGTCGATGAGCAGTTCTTC | CSAGTGTSPVDEQFF
TRBJ2-5 | 14 | TRBV5-8 | . | . | TGTGCCAGCAGCTTGGGGGGCTCCCCAAGGACCCAGTACTTC | CASSLGGSPRTQYF
TRBJ1-2 | 14 | TRBV5-5 | few | . | TGTGCCAGCAGCTTGGAGGGGACTAACTATGGCTACACCTTC | CASSLEGTNYGYTF
TRBJ1-5 | 15 | TRBV23-1 | . | . | TGCGCCAGCAGTCAATCGAGGGAGGGAAAACAGCCCCAGCATTTT | CASSQSREGKQPQHF
TRBJ1-1 | 15 | TRBV9 | . | TRBD1 | TGTGCCAGCAGCCTCGGGACAGCCCCGAGAACTGAAGCTTTCTTT | CASSLGTAPRTEAFF
TRBJ1-5 | 11 | TRBV19 | . | . | TGTGCGGGGGGGCCACTTAGAGCCCAGCATTTT | CAGGPLRAQHF
TRBJ2-1 | 18 | TRBV2 | . | TRBD1 | TGTGCCAGCAGACGACTGACAGGGAGAAATTTGTCCTACAATGAGCAGTTCTTC | CASRRLTGRNLSYNEQFF
TRBJ2-7 | 14 | TRBV18 | . | TRBD1 | TGTGCCAGCTCACCACCGGCAGGGGGCCACGAGCAGTACTTC | CASSPPAGGHEQYF
TRBJ1-6 | 14 | TRBV28 | . | . | TGTGCCAGCAGGGTGGGCTCCTATAATTCACCCCTCCACTTT | CASRVGSYNSPLHF
TRBJ1-2 | 16 | TRBV19 | once | . | TGTGCCAGTAGTATTTCCCGTGGGGGCCTTAACTATGGCTACACCTTC | CASSISRGGLNYGYTF
TRBJ2-7 | 14 | TRBV11-3 | . | . | TGTGCCAGCAGCTCCAGTACGGCAGTTCTGGGGCAGTACTTC | CASSSSTAVLGQYF
TRBJ1-2 | 14 | TRBV7-9 | . | . | TGTGCCAGCAGCTTAGCGGGGCAACTCTATGGCTACACCTTC | CASSLAGQLYGYTF
TRBJ1-3 | 13 | TRBV19 | . | . | TGTGCCAGTCTACAGAGATCTGGAAACACCATATATTTT | CASLQRSGNTIYF
TRBJ2-2 | 16 | TRBV19 | . | TRBD2 | TGTGCCAGTATCCGGCTAGCGGGAGGCGCGATCGGGGAGCTGTTTTTT | CASIRLAGGAIGELFF
TRBJ1-1 | 13 | TRBV7-2 | . | TRBD1 | TGTGCCAGCAGCCGACAGGGCCTCACTGAAGCTTTCTTT | CASSRQGLTEAFF
TRBJ2-7 | 17 | TRBV30 | . | TRBD1 | TGTGCCTGGGGGTCCGGGACAGGCCCCTCCAACGGCTACGAGCAGTACTTC | CAWGSGTGPSNGYEQYF
TRBJ2-7 | 14 | TRBV18 | . | . | TGTGCCAGCTCACCAAGGTCAGGGATCTACGAGCAGTACTTC | CASSPRSGIYEQYF
TRBJ2-7 | 12 | TRBV5-1 | . | . | TGCGCCAGCAGCTTGGCCCTGGAGGAGCAGTACTTC | CASSLALEEQYF
TRBJ1-2 | 15 | TRBV19 | . | . | TGTGCCAGTAGTAGACCCCGGACGGGTTTTTATGGCTACACCTTC | CASSRPRTGFYGYTF